The rows below give T cell receptor beta chains drawn from one sample of a study of identical twins. One entry per CDR3 protein results from TCRdb running MiXCR on the 5' RACE reads. The data show 400,000 to 500,000 distinct CDR3 sequences, about 18% seen once. The sequenced material came from naive T cells sorted from blood. The receptors stem from a man aged 50-59 years in good health. Each CDR3 is given with its conserved first and last residue. Clone size is not always given. Where it is, it says once, few, many or a class for expanded clones.

.,TRBV27,TRBJ1-6,12,CASRAGGLPLHF
.,TRBV6-2/TRBV6-3,TRBJ2-4,13,CASTHLAKNIQYF
.,TRBV7-9,TRBJ1-3,15,CASSLMEGSGNTIYF
.,TRBV12-3/TRBV12-4,TRBJ2-5,13,CASSFQTQETQYF
many,TRBV12-3/TRBV12-4,TRBJ2-1,15,CASTAGGGIYNEQFF
.,TRBV6-1,TRBJ2-1,15,CASSLDYPPRNEQFF
many,TRBV29-1,TRBJ2-3,13,CSVGPGRQDTQYF
.,TRBV24-1,TRBJ2-1,19,CATSDVGLAGSGSYNEQFF
few,TRBV29-1,TRBJ2-5,13,CSVSGGLGETQYF
.,TRBV11-2,TRBJ1-1,18,CASSLVGTGAFSNTEAFF
few,TRBV28,TRBJ1-6,15,CASSAPTGINSPLHF
many,TRBV5-5,TRBJ2-6,16,CASSPHGGTGANVLTF
few,TRBV28,TRBJ2-3,15,CASSFAGLRTDTQYF
few,TRBV7-8,TRBJ1-5,16,CASSLHGTLADQPQHF
few,TRBV20-1,TRBJ1-1,11,CSAIHNTEAFF
many,TRBV18,TRBJ2-1,11,CASSPEGEQFF
.,TRBV5-1,TRBJ2-3,13,CASRTESTDTQYF
many,TRBV29-1,TRBJ2-1,13,CSGSGTQAGEQFF
.,TRBV7-2,TRBJ2-7,15,CASSLLAGGFDEQYF
many,TRBV20-1,TRBJ1-2,9,CSASLGYTF
.,TRBV20-1,TRBJ1-4,11,CSAPRFRKLFF
.,TRBV5-1,TRBJ2-1,14,CASSWTGPSNEQFF
many,TRBV5-6,TRBJ1-5,17,CASSLGSGTGREQPQHF
many,TRBV18,TRBJ1-3,17,CASSSLPDRARGNTIYF
.,TRBV7-6,TRBJ2-2,16,CASSSLGAPDTGELFF
.,TRBV4-3,TRBJ2-5,14,CASSQTGLGETQYF
.,TRBV6-6,TRBJ2-7,13,CASSYGGYYEQYF
.,TRBV5-1,TRBJ1-5,17,CASSLRDRGVSCQPQHF
.,TRBV7-2,TRBJ1-3,16,CASSLQGGGSGNTIYF
.,TRBV20-1,TRBJ2-1,14,CSAVQGIGNNEQFF
.,TRBV6-5,TRBJ2-5,15,CASSLLGSGEETQYF
few,TRBV4-2,TRBJ2-7,15,CASSQVLGQLYEQYF
many,TRBV12-3/TRBV12-4,TRBJ2-2,15,CASRVGGANTGELFF
many,TRBV9,TRBJ2-3,16,CASSLAGLSSTDTQYF
.,TRBV10-3,TRBJ2-1,12,CATGTGGGEQFF
.,TRBV24-1,TRBJ1-5,16,CATSENRVGSNQPQHF
few,TRBV10-3,TRBJ2-5,11,CAISESQTQYF
few,TRBV29-1,TRBJ2-5,13,CSVVIGGAETQYF
many,TRBV27,TRBJ2-7,14,CASSRQGATYEQYF
.,TRBV28,TRBJ1-3,10,CASSSLRIYF
few,TRBV12-3/TRBV12-4,TRBJ1-6,13,CASCVSYNSPLHF
many,TRBV24-1,TRBJ2-1,14,CATSDPSGYNEQFF
many,TRBV4-3,TRBJ1-1,15,CASSQDGRVNTEAFF
many,TRBV7-2,TRBJ2-5,12,CASSLGWETQYF
.,TRBV6-1,TRBJ1-1,15,CASSRMDREVTEAFF
few,TRBV4-1,TRBJ2-1,14,CASSPIGGHNEQFF
.,TRBV20-1,TRBJ2-3,13,CSASSGRADTQYF
few,TRBV5-1,TRBJ2-2,16,CASSLGDTANTGELFF
.,TRBV20-1,TRBJ2-3,16,CSAGPGTPGITDTQYF
many,TRBV20-1,TRBJ2-3,15,CSARDRVGGPNTQYF
many,TRBV12-3/TRBV12-4,TRBJ1-5,14,CASSSVQSNQPQHF
many,TRBV29-1,TRBJ2-5,11,CSVGGGETQYF
many,TRBV15,TRBJ2-5,14,CATSGRGGSETQYF
many,TRBV29-1,TRBJ2-1,14,CSAETSSRWNEQFF
many,TRBV5-1,TRBJ2-5,13,CASSFPGRETQYF
.,TRBV19,TRBJ2-1,15,CASNEEGGWGNEQFF
many,TRBV29-1,TRBJ2-3,13,CSVGGSGTDTQYF
few,TRBV7-8,TRBJ1-5,19,CASSPLGTGRLTGNQPQHF
many,TRBV12-3/TRBV12-4,TRBJ2-1,15,CASSPGHSSYNEQFF
many,TRBV6-2/TRBV6-3,TRBJ2-1,16,CASSELTPGLAGGRFF